This TCR beta chain was profiled in a study of T cells expressing NK-cell markers. In the study overall: The eight sequenced donors comprised seven who were HCMV-seropositive and one who was seronegative. Overall study results and limits: About 1.0-8% of CD8+ T cells in more than five donors belonged to dominant NKG2C+ clonotypes. Uncertainty persisted over the HCMV specificity of expanded NKG2C+ T cell clones. In four donors, these clonotypes also led the CD3+CD56-NKG2C+ fraction.

There are 15 residues in the CDR3. Germline V gives CDR1 SGHTA, CDR2 FQGNSA. With the 5' RACE reads reprocessed, TCRdb shows one record per CDR3 protein and no DNA. The sample totals over 200,000 distinct CDR3 sequences. To note about this clonotype: Its antigen remains unknown.

The chain carries TRBV7-2 and TRBJ2-7; the D call from TCRdb, TRBD1, cannot be confirmed without DNA. Sample: blood T cells: a sorted CD56 or NKG2C T cell subset, CD4+ or CD8+ T cells, or bulk PBMC T cells (not recorded which). This TCR came from a young man in good health. CDR3 in amino acids: CASSRTGQGSYEQYF.